A single sample gave rise to the 22 T cell receptor beta chains below, sequenced in a study of blood T cell repertoires in COVID-19. Here immunoSEQ multiplex PCR was the method, and the copy in TCRdb shows in-frame clones only, minus some. The sample lists about 260,000 clones; around 87% were seen once. Specimen: peripheral blood. The receptor set was obtained from a woman in her fifties or sixties with acute or convalescent COVID-19.

V gene TRBV30 combines with J gene TRBJ2-7; 7 bases line up with TRBD2. Germline V CDR1 and CDR2: GTSNPN, SVGIG (reference sequence). The CDR3 totals 16 residues. The junction had 12 bases not matched to a gene; V was cut back by 2 bases and J by 2 bases. DNA for the CDR3: TGTGCCTGGAGTCCAACCCCCGGGACTACCACCTACGAGCAGTACTTC. This gives the protein CAWSPTPGTTTYEQYF.

This chain joins TRBV19 and TRBJ2-7; 7 bases match TRBD1. Looked up from germline, CDR1 is LNHDA and CDR2 is SQIVND (reference sequence). The CDR3 is 14 amino acids. V lost 7 bases and J lost 1; bases outside the gene matches: 7. As DNA, the CDR3 is TGTGCCAGTACCTCACCGGGACAGTCCTACGAGCAGTACTTC. It is translated as CASTSPGQSYEQYF. The whole variable domain, filled in from reference TRBV19 and TRBJ2-7, reads DGGITQSPKYLFRKEGQNVTLSCEQNLNHDAMYWYRQDPGQGLRLIYYSQIVNDFQKGDIAEGYSVSREKKESFPLTVTSAQKNPTAFYLCASTSPGQSYEQYFGPGTRLTVT.

V gene TRBV2 combines with J gene TRBJ2-7; TRBD1 aligns across 9 bases. Germline V gene lookup returns CDR1 SNHLY and CDR2 FYNNEI. J was trimmed by 5 bases and V by 11 bases; bases with no gene match: 7. The CDR3 covers 12 residues. CDR3 region: CAGQDRGHEQYF. The CDR3 DNA follows: TGTGCCGGACAGGACAGGGGCCACGAGCAGTACTTC.

The V and J genes are TRBV7-2 and TRBJ2-3; D may be TRBD2 (6 bases). CDR1 SGHTA and CDR2 FQGNSA come from the germline V gene. V was shortened by 3 bases and J by 5 bases, with 21 bases between the two germline ends. CDR3 size: 17 residues. The CDR3, as DNA: TGTGCCAGCAGCTTGTTCGGGAGTAGAGGTGTTGGAGATACGCAGTATTTT. As protein: CASSLFGSRGVGDTQYF.

A few counts support this clone. The chain links TRBV7-2 to TRBJ1-2, with a weak D call TRBD1 (6 bases). V lost 5 bases, J lost 8 bases, and 18 bases lay in between. There are 14 residues in the CDR3. Germline assignment: CDR1 SGHTA and CDR2 FQGNSA. CDR3: CASSIQGEWSGYTF. CDR3 nucleotides: TGTGCCAGCAGCATACAGGGAGAGTGGTCGGGCTACACCTTC.

The V and J genes are TRBV9 and TRBJ1-2; no clear D. Trimming left V 0 bases short and J 5 bases short, with 8 bases between. The CDR3 contains 13 residues. Per germline, CDR1 SGDLS and CDR2 YYNGEE. CDR3 in DNA: TGTGCCAGCAGCGTAGGGCACGTATATGGCTACACCTTC. Its protein product is CASSVGHVYGYTF.

The genes are TRBV7-8 and TRBJ1-5, with unresolved D. The V gene lost 0 bases and the J gene lost 7 bases, with 7 bases spanning the gap. CDR1 is SGHVS and CDR2 is FQNEAQ in the germline V gene. This CDR3 has 13 residues. Here the CDR3 DNA reads TGTGCCAGCAGCTTAGCGAGGCAGCAGCCCCAGCATTTT. Translation: CASSLARQQPQHF.

The chain uses TRBV6-2 or TRBV6-3 and TRBJ2-7; D not resolved. The germline V gene encodes CDR1 MNHEY and CDR2 SVGEGT. The V and J ends lost 2 bases and 5 bases respectively, with 10 bases between them. CDR3 length equals 13 residues. CDR3 coding DNA: TGTGCCAGCAGTTACCCCCCTAACCACGAGCAGTACTTC. Its protein is CASSYPPNHEQYF.

J is TRBJ2-7 and V is TRBV28; D may be TRBD2 (6 bases). The CDR3 extends over 14 amino acids. Per germline, CDR1 MDHEN and CDR2 SYDVKM. Between the trimmed V and J ends, which lost 5 bases and 1 base, there was a span of 12 bases. This CDR3 is CASSISGVSYEQYF. The CDR3 DNA is TGTGCCAGCAGTATCTCGGGGGTTTCCTACGAGCAGTACTTC.

The chain is built from TRBV15 and TRBJ2-1; possible D gene TRBD2, 5 bases. This CDR3 spans 16 amino acids. V was shortened by 5 bases and J by 1 base, with 15 bases between the two germline ends. Germline lookup yields CDR1 LNHNV and CDR2 YYDKDF (reference sequence). The CDR3 region has the DNA TGTGCCACCAGCGGACCACATGAGGGATCCTACAATGAGCAGTTCTTC. Its protein product is CATSGPHEGSYNEQFF.

This clone is a singleton in its sample. J is TRBJ1-5 and V is TRBV6-2 or TRBV6-3, with D possibly matching TRBD1 (5 bases). There are 19 residues in the CDR3. Germline V CDR1 and CDR2: MNHEY, SVGEGT. The V end was cut by 2 bases, the J end by 0 bases, with 20 bases between. The CDR3 protein is CASSYQSRDAVNSNQPQHF. CDR3 nucleotides: TGTGCCAGCAGTTACCAATCGCGGGACGCCGTCAATAGCAATCAGCCCCAGCATTTT.

The chain uses TRBV27 and TRBJ2-5; 10 bases map to TRBD2. The CDR3 spans 16 residues. The junction had 8 bases not matched to a gene; V was cut back by 5 bases and J by 2 bases. Germline CDR1 and CDR2: MNHEY and SMNVEV (reference sequence). The DNA of the CDR3 is TGTGCCAGCAGTGCCGGGACTAGCGCGAGTCAAGAGACCCAGTACTTC. Amino acids: CASSAGTSASQETQYF.

The CDR3 DNA sequence: TGTGCCAGCAGCGGAGGACAGGGGGCCGACGCCGGGACCCAGTACTTC. It yields the protein CASSGGQGADAGTQYF. The rearrangement uses TRBV21-1 and TRBJ2-5; whether TRBD1, the table's D call, matches the DNA was not checked. TRBV21-1 constitutes a pseudogene. The CDR3 covers 16 residues.

The chain carries TRBV7-6 and TRBJ2-7; 11 positions agree with TRBD2. V lost 7 bases to trimming and J lost 3 bases; unmatched junction nucleotides: 11. The germline V gene encodes CDR1 SGHVS and CDR2 FNYEAQ. There are 16 residues in the CDR3. In DNA form, the CDR3 reads TGTGCCAGCACCCTGCTAGCGGGGGGTTCGGGCTACGAGCAGTACTTC. Its protein is CASTLLAGGSGYEQYF.

The chain couples TRBV6-5 to TRBJ1-4; 8 bases are a match to TRBD1. The V and J ends lost 5 bases and 8 bases, in that order; junction bases with no gene match: 4. The CDR3 sequence is 13 residues long. In germline, CDR1 is MNHEY, CDR2 SVGAGI. The CDR3 sequence is CASSKQGVEKLFF. CDR3 coding DNA: TGTGCCAGCAGTAAACAGGGGGTGGAAAAACTGTTTTTT.

This chain uses TRBV19 with TRBJ1-2; TRBD1 matches at 9 bases. V was clipped by 5 bases and J by 8 bases; unmatched bases: 12. The germline gives CDR1 LNHDA, CDR2 SQIVND (reference sequence). The CDR3 sequence is 15 residues long. CDR3 amino acids: CASSVWDTGGRGYTF. The CDR3 DNA sequence: TGTGCCAGTAGTGTCTGGGATACAGGGGGCCGAGGCTACACCTTC.

The chain uses TRBV24-1 and TRBJ1-5, with 9 bases identical to TRBD1. After removal of 4 bases from V and 4 bases from J, the junction contained 10 bases not matched to a gene. CDR1 is KGHDR, CDR2 SFDVKD, per germline. The CDR3 is made up of 17 amino acids. CDR3 residues: CATSDPTGTGLNQPQHF. In DNA, the CDR3 is TGTGCCACCAGTGACCCGACCGGGACAGGGTTAAATCAGCCCCAGCATTTT.

This chain joins TRBV24-1 and TRBJ1-4, with 8 bases lining up with TRBD1. Germline CDR1 and CDR2: KGHDR and SFDVKD. Trimming took 2 bases from V and 8 from J; bases not matched to a gene: 6. There are 15 residues in the CDR3. CDR3 residues: CATSDYTGGNEKLFF. In nucleotides, the CDR3 is TGTGCCACCAGTGATTATACAGGGGGAAACGAAAAACTGTTTTTT.

The V and J genes are TRBV18 and TRBJ1-3; TRBD1 matches 7 bases. This CDR3 comprises 15 residues. CDR1 is KGHSH and CDR2 is LQKENI in the germline V gene. V lost 3 bases and J lost 0; bases outside the gene matches: 2. CDR3 nucleotides: TGTGCCAGCTCACCGGGACAGAGCTCTGGAAACACCATATATTTT. Amino acids: CASSPGQSSGNTIYF.

This chain connects TRBV7-2 to TRBJ1-3; the D is unclear. The CDR3 runs to 15 residues. V lost 0 bases to trimming and J lost 2 bases, with 8 bases between them. Germline CDR1 SGHTA, CDR2 FQGNSA. CDR3 protein: CASSLAPGPGNTIYF. CDR3 in DNA: TGTGCCAGCAGCTTAGCCCCAGGTCCTGGAAACACCATATATTTT.

The V gene is TRBV5-6, the J gene TRBJ2-5, with TRBD1 as a possible D gene (5 bases). The germline V gene encodes CDR1 SGHDT and CDR2 YYEEEE. Trimming cost V 5 bases and J 0 bases, with 14 bases left between them. The CDR3 covers 15 residues. DNA of the CDR3: TGTGCCAGCAGGTCGCGTCAGGGCTACCAAGAGACCCAGTACTTC. Translating gives CASRSRQGYQETQYF.

V and J are TRBV7-9 and TRBJ1-6; TRBD1 aligns across 7 bases. This CDR3 is 15 amino acids long. Germline-derived CDR1 and CDR2 are SEHNR and FQNEAQ (reference sequence). Germline trimming cut 4 bases from V and 6 bases from J; bases unmatched to any gene: 6. CDR3 residues: CASSSLQGRNSPLHF. CDR3 sequence (DNA): TGTGCCAGCAGCTCGCTACAGGGGCGTAATTCACCCCTCCACTTT.